This T cell receptor beta chain was captured by sequencing in a study of cytomegalovirus exposure and HLA in healthy donors. Regarding this clone: What it binds is unknown.

A multiplex PCR was run with 60 Vbeta primers and 13 Jbeta primers. Assay used: immunoSEQ multiplex PCR; TCRdb lists only in-frame clones, some missing. The sample table includes some 130,000 clones. Findings and caveats of the study: Follow-up analysis seemed to connect common viral pathogens with several of the most significant clusters identified. In an earlier analysis, most TCR beta V segments were productive about 87% or about 30% of the time. Researchers catalogued roughly 170 TCR beta chains as cytomegalovirus-associated.

The germline gives CDR1 LNHDA, CDR2 SQIVND (reference sequence). The CDR3 is 13 residues long. V was trimmed by 4 bases and J by 0 bases, leaving 7 bases between them. This clonotype was sampled from a man aged 18 to 30 in good health and CMV-seronegative. The chain carries TRBV19 and TRBJ2-7; weak D call: TRBD1 (5 bases). What was sequenced was PBMCs. The CDR3 DNA reads as TGTGCCAGTAGTAGGGGCGACTCCTACGAGCAGTACTTC. It encodes CASSRGDSYEQYF.